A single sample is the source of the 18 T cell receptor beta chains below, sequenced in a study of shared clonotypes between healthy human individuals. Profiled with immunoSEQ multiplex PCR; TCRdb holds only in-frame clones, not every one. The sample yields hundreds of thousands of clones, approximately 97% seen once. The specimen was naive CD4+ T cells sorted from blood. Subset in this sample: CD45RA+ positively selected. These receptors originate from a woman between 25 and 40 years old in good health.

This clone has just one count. The chain's CDR3 is CACGGGHYYEQYF. The DNA of the CDR3 is TGTGCCTGTGGGGGTGGCCACTACTACGAGCAGTACTTC. The V gene is TRBV28, the J gene TRBJ2-7; D possibly uses TRBD1 or TRBD2 (5 bases each). CDR3 length: 13 amino acids. Trimming pared 11 bases from V and 3 bases from J, leaving 17 bases between. Germline loops: CDR1 MDHEN, CDR2 SYDVKM.

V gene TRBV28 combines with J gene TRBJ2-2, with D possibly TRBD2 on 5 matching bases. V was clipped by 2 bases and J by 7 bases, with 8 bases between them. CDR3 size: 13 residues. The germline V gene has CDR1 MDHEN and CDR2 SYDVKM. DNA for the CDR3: TGTGCCAGCAGTTTAGCGGGTGTCGGGGAGCTGTTTTTT. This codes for CASSLAGVGELFF.

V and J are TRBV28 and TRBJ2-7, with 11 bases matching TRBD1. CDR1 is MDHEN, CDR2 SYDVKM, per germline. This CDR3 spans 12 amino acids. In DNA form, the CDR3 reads TGTGCAAGTCGGACAGGGGGCCCCGAGCAGTACTTC. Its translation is CASRTGGPEQYF.

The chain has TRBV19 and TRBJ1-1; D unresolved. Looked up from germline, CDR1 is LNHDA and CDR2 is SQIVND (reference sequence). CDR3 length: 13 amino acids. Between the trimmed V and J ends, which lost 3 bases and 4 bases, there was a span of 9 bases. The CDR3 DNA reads TGTGCCAGTAGTATCATCGGGGTCACTGAAGCTTTCTTT. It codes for CASSIIGVTEAFF.

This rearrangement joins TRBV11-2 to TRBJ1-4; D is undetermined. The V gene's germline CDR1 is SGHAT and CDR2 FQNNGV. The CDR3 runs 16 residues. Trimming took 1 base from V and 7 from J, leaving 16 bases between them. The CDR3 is CASSLGAEGVSEKLFF. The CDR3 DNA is TGTGCCAGCAGCTTAGGAGCGGAGGGAGTCAGTGAAAAACTGTTTTTT.

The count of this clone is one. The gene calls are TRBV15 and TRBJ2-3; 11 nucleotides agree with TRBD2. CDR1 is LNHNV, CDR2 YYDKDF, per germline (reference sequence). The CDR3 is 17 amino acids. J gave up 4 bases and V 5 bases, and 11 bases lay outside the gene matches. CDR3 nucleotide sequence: TGTGCCACCAGCGGTCACCTACTAGCGGGAGTATCAGATACGCAGTATTTT. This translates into CATSGHLLAGVSDTQYF.

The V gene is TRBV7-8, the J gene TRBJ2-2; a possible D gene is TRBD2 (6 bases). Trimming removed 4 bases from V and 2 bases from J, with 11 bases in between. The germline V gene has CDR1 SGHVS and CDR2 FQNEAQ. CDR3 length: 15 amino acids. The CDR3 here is CASSSTGENTGELFF. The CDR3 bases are TGTGCCAGCAGCTCCACGGGAGAAAACACCGGGGAGCTGTTTTTT.

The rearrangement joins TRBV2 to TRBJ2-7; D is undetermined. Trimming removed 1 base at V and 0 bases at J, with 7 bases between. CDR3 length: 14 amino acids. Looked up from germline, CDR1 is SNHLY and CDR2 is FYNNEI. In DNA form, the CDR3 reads TGTGCCAGCAGTGAAGTCCGGAGCTCCTACGAGCAGTACTTC. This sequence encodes CASSEVRSSYEQYF.

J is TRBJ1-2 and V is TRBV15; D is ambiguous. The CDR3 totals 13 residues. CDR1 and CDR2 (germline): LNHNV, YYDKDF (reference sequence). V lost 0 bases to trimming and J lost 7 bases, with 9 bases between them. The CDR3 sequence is CATSRDTRPGYTF. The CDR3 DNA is TGTGCCACCAGCAGAGATACGAGGCCTGGCTACACCTTC.

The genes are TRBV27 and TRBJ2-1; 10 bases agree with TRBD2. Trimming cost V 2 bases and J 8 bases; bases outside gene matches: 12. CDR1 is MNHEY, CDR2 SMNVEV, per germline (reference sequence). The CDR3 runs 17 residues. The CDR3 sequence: CASSLLPRSGRVHEQFF. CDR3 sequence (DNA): TGTGCCAGCAGTTTACTGCCTCGGAGCGGGAGGGTCCATGAGCAGTTCTTC.

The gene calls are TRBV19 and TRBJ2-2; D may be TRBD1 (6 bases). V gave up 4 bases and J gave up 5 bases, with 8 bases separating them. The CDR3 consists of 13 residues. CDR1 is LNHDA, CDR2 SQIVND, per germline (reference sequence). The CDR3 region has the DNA TGTGCCAGTAGTAGAACAGGGACCGGGGAGCTGTTTTTT. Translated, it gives CASSRTGTGELFF.

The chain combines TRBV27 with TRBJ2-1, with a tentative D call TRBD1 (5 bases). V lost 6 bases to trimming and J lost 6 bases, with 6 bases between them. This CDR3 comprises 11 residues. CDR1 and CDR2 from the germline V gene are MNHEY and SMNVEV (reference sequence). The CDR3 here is CASRGLNEQFF. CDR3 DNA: TGTGCCAGCAGGGGGCTCAATGAGCAGTTCTTC.

DNA for the CDR3: TGTGCCAGCTCCCCCCCTACGGTTGTGTCTGCCGAGCAGTACTTC. This encodes CASSPPTVVSAEQYF. The chain has TRBV6-6 and TRBJ2-7; D call uncertain. Germline CDR1 MNHNY, CDR2 SVGAGI (reference sequence). The V gene lost 8 bases and the J gene lost 6 bases, with 23 bases spanning the gap. The CDR3 consists of 15 residues.

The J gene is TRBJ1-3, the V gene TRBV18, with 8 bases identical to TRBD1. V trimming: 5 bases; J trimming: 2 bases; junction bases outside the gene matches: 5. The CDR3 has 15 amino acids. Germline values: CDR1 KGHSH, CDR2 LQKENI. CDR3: CASSTGTGPGNTIYF. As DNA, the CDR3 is TGTGCCAGCTCAACCGGGACAGGACCTGGAAACACCATATATTTT.

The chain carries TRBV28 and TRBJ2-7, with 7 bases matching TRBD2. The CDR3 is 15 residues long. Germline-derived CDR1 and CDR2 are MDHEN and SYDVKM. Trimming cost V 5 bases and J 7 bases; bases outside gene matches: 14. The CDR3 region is CASSPPGGRAWEQYF. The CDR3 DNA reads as TGTGCCAGCAGTCCGCCTGGAGGGAGGGCCTGGGAGCAGTACTTC.

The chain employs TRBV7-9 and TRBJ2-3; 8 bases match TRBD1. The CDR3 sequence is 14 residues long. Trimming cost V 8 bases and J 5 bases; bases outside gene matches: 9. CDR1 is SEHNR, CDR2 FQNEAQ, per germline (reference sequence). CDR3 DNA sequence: TGTGCCAGCCAAGTGACAGGGGCGGGAGATACGCAGTATTTT. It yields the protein CASQVTGAGDTQYF.

CDR3 in amino acids: CASSDRGSTEAFF. CDR3 in DNA: TGTGCCAGCAGTGACAGGGGAAGCACTGAAGCTTTCTTT. The chain links TRBV2 to TRBJ1-1; TRBD1 is a possible D gene (6 bases). Germline assignment: CDR1 SNHLY and CDR2 FYNNEI. Trimming pared 3 bases from V and 4 bases from J, leaving 9 bases between. The CDR3 runs to 13 residues.

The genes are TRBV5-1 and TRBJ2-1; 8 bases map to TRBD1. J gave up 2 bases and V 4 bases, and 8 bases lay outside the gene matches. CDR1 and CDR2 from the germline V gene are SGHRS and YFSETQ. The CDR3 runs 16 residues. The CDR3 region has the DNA TGCGCCAGCAGCCTACCGACAGGGGCCCCCTACAATGAGCAGTTCTTC. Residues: CASSLPTGAPYNEQFF.